The T cell receptor beta chain described here comes from a study of CD8+ T cells in alopecia areata. Investigators isolated RNA and reverse transcribed it into cDNA to act as the sequencing template. Data came from immunoSEQ multiplex PCR; TCRdb stores just in-frame clones and leaves some out. Of under 150,000 clones listed, over 55% were seen once; the top ten hold around 5.7%. Treatment of the sample: oral pan-JAK inhibitor, 5-10 mg twice daily. V lost 6 bases, J lost 8 bases, and 12 bases lay in between. The germline V gene has CDR1 SGDLS and CDR2 YYNGEE. There are 12 residues in the CDR3. The chain couples TRBV9 to TRBJ2-1; D tentatively fits TRBD1 or TRBD2 (5 bases each). This TCR was recovered from a human donor with alopecia areata. Sample: CD4+ T cells sorted from blood, taken at week 4, from a patient treated with tofacitinib. The CDR3 DNA reads as TGTGCCAGCACCTCGGGGCTTGATGAGCAGTTCTTC. This codes for CASTSGLDEQFF.